This T cell receptor beta chain emerged from a study of cytomegalovirus exposure and HLA in healthy donors (dated by TCRdb to the late 2010s). For the study in its entirety: According to an earlier analysis of 587 of the donors, about 190 million T cells yielded approximately 120 million unique TCR beta sequences and less than 300 Gb of sequence data. To study patterns of TCR occurrence, a later analysis re-analyzed previously published TCR beta repertoires from several hundred donors and added high-resolution HLA genotyping. A later genetic analysis used genome-wide SNP genotypes for 398 of the 666 donors, treating that subset as a discovery cohort. All discovery cohort repertoires had been generated using a single sequencing platform. Donor age, sex, ethnicity and CMV serostatus were collected together with the repertoire data. On average, roughly 200,000 unique TCR beta nucleotide sequences were sequenced per donor among 398 genotyped donors of the cohort, with approximately 18% of those sequences being non-productive. The study used immunosequencing to profile the T cell repertoires of several hundred subjects and linked those repertoires to cytomegalovirus serostatus. An early release covering roughly 640 HLA-typed donors comprised about 290 gigabases of sequencing data and around 85 million unique TCR sequences. An earlier analysis of fewer than 700 of the donors applied high-throughput TCR beta sequencing to assess whether each TCR beta V gene segment acted as functional or pseudogenic. The aim of the study was to test whether cataloging public T cell receptors could identify signatures of past pathogen exposure. Roughly five DR-DQ haplotypes were handled as single units for association and clustering because linkage in the cohort was strong. HLA typing covered class I and class II loci at four-digit resolution. Besides the first cohort of 666 subjects, a separate validation cohort made up of about 120 different subjects was used. Typing coverage varied by locus: roughly 629-640 donors for A, B, C, DRB1 and DQB1; roughly 560 for DQA1; some 610 for DPA1; about 450 for DPB1. To predict cytomegalovirus infection status, the study brought together high-throughput TCR immunosequencing, statistical association of individual TCRs with disease status, and machine learning. Of the 350 to 400 genotyped donors, over 70% fell in the genetic ancestry cluster associated with self-reported Caucasian donors. The later analysis used no new phenotypic data to find candidate immune exposures, relying instead on TCR beta sequences and their occurrence across donors. Broader findings and caveats from the paper: Correlated functional status among segregating V segments might reflect linkage disequilibrium, but an unknown experimental factor could not be ruled out. A further reported finding was that TCR beta sequences accurately predicted the HLA-A and HLA-B alleles for most subjects in the first cohort. Presence/absence analyses assumed roughly uniform sequencing depth across donors, an assumption that may not hold. A later genetic analysis associated a missense DCLRE1C variant with V-gene and J-gene trimming of TCR beta chains, and an independent cohort replicated the association. In an earlier analysis of 450 to 750 of the donors, most TCR beta V segments appeared in productive rearrangements about 87% or about 30% of the time, broadly matching IMGT annotations. This cohort had only TCR beta chains sequenced, and the lack of alpha or paired-chain data limited which features could be detected. When HLA alleles, especially DR and DQ, strongly co-occurred, attributing TCR associations to individual alleles was difficult. In a later genetic analysis, fewer N-insertions in productive TCRs were reported among donors in an Asian-associated ancestry cluster than the roughly 670-donor mean. Compared with equally common non-associated chains, HLA-associated TCR beta chains in a later analysis were more clonally expanded and had lower generation probabilities. It was suggested by the authors that the approach could potentially be generalized to other disease states and immunological phenotypes. Specific HLA alleles were associated with 15,000 to 20,000 TCR beta sequences at a false discovery rate of 0.05 in a later analysis. The 87-base-pair reads could not distinguish some IMGT-functional V segments, including TRBV6-2 and TRBV6-3, so those segments were excluded. The classifier was reported to diagnose cytomegalovirus status with high specificity and sensitivity in both the original cohort and the validation cohort. Most TCR sequences were seen in very few donors, while some public TCRs were found in many individuals. In vitro tests confirmed that a few of the cytomegalovirus-associated TCR beta chains recognize cytomegalovirus antigens. In a later analysis, TCR association rates were found to vary across HLA loci, with the most associated TCRs seen for DRB1 alleles and the fewest for HLA-C alleles. The earlier analysis of about 600 of the donors excluded roughly 17 rarely observed V segments, including chromosome 9 orphons, because counts were too low. A later analysis reported that several top co-occurrence clusters appeared linked to parvovirus B19, influenza, CMV and Epstein-Barr virus. The study listed 150 to 200 TCR beta chains as associated with cytomegalovirus. CMV serostatus was the only immune exposure information available for the cohort. HLA typing was unavailable for some donors at each locus, so association tests used only the typed subset. A cluster of highly shared sequence variants was judged likely to be a technical artifact of the sequencing pipeline. According to a later analysis, most CMV-associated TCR beta chains appeared to be HLA-restricted, and the HLA associations seemed to be driven largely by CMV exposure.

Receptors were amplified or captured by the immunoSEQ multiplex PCR assay. For the multiplex PCR, a mixture combining 60 forward primers for TCR Vbeta segments and 13 reverse primers for TCR Jbeta segments was used. The CDR3 region of rearranged TCR beta genes was amplified from genomic DNA by a multiplex PCR assay. On the Illumina HiSeq System, the amplified TCR beta libraries were sequenced as 87-base-pair reads. Concerning the study's data processing: A later analysis counted approximately 76 million unique TCR beta chains across the 700 or so repertoires, and approximately 11 million of these chains were shared by at least two donors. Raw reads were error-corrected and collapsed into unique sequences by a nearest-neighbor algorithm in which closely related sequences were merged to remove PCR and sequencing errors. CDR3 sequences were aligned to IMGT reference sequences to assign V, D and J gene segments. For a sequence to be retained, a match of at least six nucleotides to both a V gene segment and a J gene segment was required. Rearrangements were called productive when the CDR3 lacked stop codons and stayed in frame with V and J; all others were non-productive. Following IMGT convention, CDR3 was defined as the stretch from the second conserved V-encoded cysteine up to the conserved J-encoded phenylalanine. Sequences without an unambiguous match to a single V gene segment were excluded from the earlier analysis of several hundred of the donors. An earlier analysis of 450 to 650 of the donors called V segments functional above 56.7% productive rearrangements and segregating when the between-donor standard deviation exceeded 5%. To diagnose cytomegalovirus status from the catalog of TCR beta chain sequences, a statistical classification framework was built. In a later analysis, TCR nucleotide sequences were compared against IMGT/GENE-DB human TR gene sequences so that V and J genes could be assigned. In a later analysis, CDR3 sequences and most-parsimonious VDJ recombination scenarios were assigned using the TCRdist pipeline. A later analysis defined each TCR beta chain by its CDR3 amino acid sequence plus V-gene family, and excluded reads lacking a unique V-gene family. To address suspected cross-contamination and a sequencing artifact, a later analysis removed approximately 590 highly shared, low-generation-probability nucleotide sequences. A later analysis calculated a clonal expansion index for each public chain from normalized within-repertoire ranks of inferred template counts. A later analysis computed generation probabilities with a VDJ recombination model fitted to out-of-frame rearrangements, and checked the results against IGoR. In a later analysis, hypergeometric tests were used to score TCR-TCR, TCR-HLA and TCR-CMV co-occurrence, with a repertoire-size bias correction applied to TCR pairs. A later analysis estimated false discovery rates by permuting HLA or CMV assignments 20 times. In a later analysis, co-occurring TCRs were grouped with DBSCAN, and TCRdist sequence similarity was added when clustering was performed within HLA-allele-positive subsets. For co-occurrence clustering, repertoires with fewer than 30,000 or more than 120,000 public chains were excluded, along with five or six repertoires with anomalous nucleotide sharing. TCRdb provides this immuneACCESS table in a form limited to in-frame rearrangements. Some clones are lacking; in checked studies, under half of them reflect an unresolved V gene, and why the rest are absent is not known. V, J and clone size are taken as reported in that table, and D and trimming were inferred from the DNA itself. The sample table contains about 140,000 clones; only one count was recorded for 75% of them. Jointly, the top ten make up 3.3% of the sample.

A note on this clone: The target of this receptor is not known. No qualities accompany the bases; no much larger clone lies one base away.

The cohort was made up of about 610 healthy bone marrow donors. At the time of sampling, all cohort members were nominally healthy, though unrecorded immune exposures were likely present. The donor tested CMV seronegative, placing the donor among the approximately 360 seronegative members of the cohort. A peripheral blood sample was collected from each donor, and TCR beta sequencing was performed on peripheral blood mononuclear cells. The Qiagen DNeasy Blood Extraction Kit was used to extract genomic DNA from the blood cell samples. At the junction V is shortened by 3 bases and J by 4 bases, with 15 bases in between. According to the germline V gene (reference sequence), CDR1 reads LNHDA and CDR2 reads SQIVND. The CDR3 measures 15 amino acids from cysteine to phenylalanine. Kept here is only the CDR3 DNA, which spans 45 bases and is read in frame from base 1.

The receptor comes from a middle-aged man in good health and CMV-seronegative. Material: PBMCs. The chain links TRBV19 with TRBJ1-1; the D region possibly corresponds to TRBD1 (6 bases align). At the DNA level, the sequence is TGTGCCAGTAGTATTCGGGGGGCAGGGCGCACTGAAGCTTTCTTT. Its translation is CASSIRGAGRTEAFF.